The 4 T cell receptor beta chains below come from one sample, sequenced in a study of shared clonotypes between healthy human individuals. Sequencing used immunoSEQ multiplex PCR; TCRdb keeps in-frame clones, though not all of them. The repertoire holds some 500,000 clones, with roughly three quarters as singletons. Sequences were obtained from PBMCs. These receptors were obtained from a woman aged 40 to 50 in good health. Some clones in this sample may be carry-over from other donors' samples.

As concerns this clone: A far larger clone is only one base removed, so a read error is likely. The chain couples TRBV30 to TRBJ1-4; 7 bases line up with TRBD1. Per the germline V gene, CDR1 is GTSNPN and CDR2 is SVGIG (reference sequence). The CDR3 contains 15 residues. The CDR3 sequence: CAWSVRAGGFERLFF. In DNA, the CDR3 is TGTGCCTGGAGTGTTCGGGCAGGGGGTTTTGAAAGACTGTTTTTT.

The CDR3 region has the DNA TGTGCCAGCACGCAGGGAGGCAATCAGCCCCAGCATTTT. Encoded protein: CASTQGGNQPQHF. The V and J genes are TRBV2 and TRBJ1-5, with a weak D call TRBD1 (5 bases). With 7 bases removed from V and 2 bases from J, the gap between germline ends came to 9 bases. The CDR3 runs 13 residues. Germline V lookup: CDR1 SNHLY, CDR2 FYNNEI.

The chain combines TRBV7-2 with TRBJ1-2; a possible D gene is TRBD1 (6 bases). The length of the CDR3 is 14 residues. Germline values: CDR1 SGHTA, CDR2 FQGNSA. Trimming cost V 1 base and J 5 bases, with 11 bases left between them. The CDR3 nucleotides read TGTGCCAGCAGCTTAGAAAACAGGGCATATGGCTACACCTTC. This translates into CASSLENRAYGYTF.

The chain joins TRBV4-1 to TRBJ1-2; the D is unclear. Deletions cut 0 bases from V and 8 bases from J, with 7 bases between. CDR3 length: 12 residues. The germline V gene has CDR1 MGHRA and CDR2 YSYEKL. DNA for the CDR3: TGCGCCAGCAGCCAAGATGCGGAGGGCTACACCTTC. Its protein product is CASSQDAEGYTF.